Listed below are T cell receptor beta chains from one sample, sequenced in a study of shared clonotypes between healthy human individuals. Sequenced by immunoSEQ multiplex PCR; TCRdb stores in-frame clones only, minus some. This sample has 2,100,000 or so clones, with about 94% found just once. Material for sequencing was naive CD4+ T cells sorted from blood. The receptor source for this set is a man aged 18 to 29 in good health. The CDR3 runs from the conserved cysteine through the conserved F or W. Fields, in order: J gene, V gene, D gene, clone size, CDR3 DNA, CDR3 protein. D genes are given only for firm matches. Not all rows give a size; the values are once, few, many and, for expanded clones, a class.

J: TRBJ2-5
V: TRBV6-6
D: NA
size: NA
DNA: TGTGCCAGCAGTTACTCGGGGGTAGGAGAGACCCAGTACTTC
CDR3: CASSYSGVGETQYF

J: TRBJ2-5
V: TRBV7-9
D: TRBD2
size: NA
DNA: TGTGCCAGCAGCTTAGGGTCTAGCGGGGGCAAAGAGACCCAGTACTTC
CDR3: CASSLGSSGGKETQYF

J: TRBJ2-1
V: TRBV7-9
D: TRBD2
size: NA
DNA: TGTGCCAGCAGCTTAGGGGCTAGCGGGAGCAATGAGCAGTTCTTC
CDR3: CASSLGASGSNEQFF

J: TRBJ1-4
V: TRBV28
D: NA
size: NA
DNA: TGTGCCAGCACTTTGGGGGGCCATAATGAAAAACTGTTTTTT
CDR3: CASTLGGHNEKLFF

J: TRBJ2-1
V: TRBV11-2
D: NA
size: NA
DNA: TGTGCCAGCAGCTTAGTCGATGAGCAGTTCTTC
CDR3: CASSLVDEQFF

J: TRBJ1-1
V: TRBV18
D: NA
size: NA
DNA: TGTGCCAGCTCACCATTAATAGGAGGGGCGGTTGGAGCTTTCTTT
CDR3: CASSPLIGGAVGAFF

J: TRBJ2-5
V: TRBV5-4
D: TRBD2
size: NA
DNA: TGTGCCAGCAGCTTGAGGATAGCGGGGGGAGAGACCCAGTACTTC
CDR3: CASSLRIAGGETQYF

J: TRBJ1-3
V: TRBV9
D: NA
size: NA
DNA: TGTGCCAGCAGCGTAGAGTCCCCGTTAGCTGGAAACACCATATATTTT
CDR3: CASSVESPLAGNTIYF

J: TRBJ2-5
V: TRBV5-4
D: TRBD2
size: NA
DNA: TGTGCCAGCAGCTCCTGGGGAGGGGCGGAGACCCAGTACTTC
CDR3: CASSSWGGAETQYF

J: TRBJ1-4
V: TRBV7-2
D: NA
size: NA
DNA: TGTGCCAGCAGCTTAGGGAACAGGGCTAATGAAAAACTGTTTTTT
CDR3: CASSLGNRANEKLFF

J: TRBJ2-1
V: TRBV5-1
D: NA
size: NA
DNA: TGCGCCAGCAGCCCGTGGGACTTTTACAATGAGCAGTTCTTC
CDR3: CASSPWDFYNEQFF

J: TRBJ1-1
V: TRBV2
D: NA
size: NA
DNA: TGTGCCAGCAGGGGAGCTGTGGTCCCGAACACTGAAGCTTTCTTT
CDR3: CASRGAVVPNTEAFF

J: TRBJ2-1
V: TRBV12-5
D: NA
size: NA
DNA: TGTGCTAGTGGTGAATCCTACAATGAGCAGTTCTTC
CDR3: CASGESYNEQFF

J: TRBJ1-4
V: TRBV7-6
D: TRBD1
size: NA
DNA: TGTGCCAGCAGCTTTTTCGAGACAGGGGATGAAAAACTGTTTTTT
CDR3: CASSFFETGDEKLFF

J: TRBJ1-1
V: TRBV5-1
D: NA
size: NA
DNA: TGCGCCAGCAGCTTGGGTGGGGGAAACACTGAAGCTTTCTTT
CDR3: CASSLGGGNTEAFF

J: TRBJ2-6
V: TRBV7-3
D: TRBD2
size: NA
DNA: TGTGCCAGCAGCCCAATTGGGGGGGCTGGGGCCAACGTCCTGACTTTC
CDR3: CASSPIGGAGANVLTF

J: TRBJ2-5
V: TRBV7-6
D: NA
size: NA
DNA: TGTGCCAGCAGCTTGAATTTTCTCAACACAGGGATGGGGAAAGGCGAGACCCAGTACTTC
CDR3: CASSLNFLNTGMGKGETQYF

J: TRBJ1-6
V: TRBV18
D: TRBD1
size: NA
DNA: TGTGCCAGCTCGACGGCGGGACAGGGGAATTCACCCCTCCACTTT
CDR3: CASSTAGQGNSPLHF

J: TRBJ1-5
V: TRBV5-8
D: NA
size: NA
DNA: TGTGCCAGCAGCCTGCTGGACAGTAGCAATCAGCCCCAGCATTTT
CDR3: CASSLLDSSNQPQHF

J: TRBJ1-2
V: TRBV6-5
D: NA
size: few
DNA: TGTGCCAGCGCCCTTAGTCGAGCTAACTATGGCTACACCTTC
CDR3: CASALSRANYGYTF

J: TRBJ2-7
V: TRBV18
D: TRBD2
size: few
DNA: TGTGCCAGCTCCCCGAACGGGAGGACAAACGAGCAGTACTTC
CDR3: CASSPNGRTNEQYF

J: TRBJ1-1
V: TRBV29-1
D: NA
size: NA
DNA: TGCAGCGTTGGGGGGGCGGGTGAGTACACTGAAGCTTTCTTT
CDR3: CSVGGAGEYTEAFF

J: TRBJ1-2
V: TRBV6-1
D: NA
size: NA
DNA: TGTGCCAGCAGCTTCGGGACTAACTATGGCTACACCTTC
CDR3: CASSFGTNYGYTF

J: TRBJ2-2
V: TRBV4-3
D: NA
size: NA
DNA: TGCGCCAGCAGCCAAGAAAGAGTCCAGACCACCGGGGAGCTGTTTTTT
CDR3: CASSQERVQTTGELFF

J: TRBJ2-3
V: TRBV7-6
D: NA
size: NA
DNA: TGTGCCAGCAGCTTAGATGCCACCCTCTCCACAGATACGCAGTATTTT
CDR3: CASSLDATLSTDTQYF

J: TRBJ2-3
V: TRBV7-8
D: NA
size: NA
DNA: TGTGCCAGCAGCTTCGACGGAAGCCACACAGATACGCAGTATTTT
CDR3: CASSFDGSHTDTQYF

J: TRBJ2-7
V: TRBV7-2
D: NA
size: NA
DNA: TGTGCCAGCAGCTTAGTTTCCGGGACAAGCTCCTACGAGCAGTACTTC
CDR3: CASSLVSGTSSYEQYF

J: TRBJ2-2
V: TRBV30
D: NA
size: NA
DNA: TGTGCCTGGAGTAGGTTTAGGCCGAACACCGGGGAGCTGTTTTTT
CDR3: CAWSRFRPNTGELFF

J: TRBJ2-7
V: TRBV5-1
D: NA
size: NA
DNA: TGCGCCAGCAGCTTGCCCAGGACCAGCCCCTACGAGCAGTACTTC
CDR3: CASSLPRTSPYEQYF

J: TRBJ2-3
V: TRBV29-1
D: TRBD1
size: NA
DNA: TGCAGCGTTCTCGGGGGCGGGACAGGGGGAACAGATACGCAGTATTTT
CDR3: CSVLGGGTGGTDTQYF

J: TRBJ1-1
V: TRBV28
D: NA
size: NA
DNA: TGTGCCAGCAGTCATAGAGCGGGGAGAGGGACTGAAGCTTTCTTT
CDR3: CASSHRAGRGTEAFF

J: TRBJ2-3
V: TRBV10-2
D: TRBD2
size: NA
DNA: TGCGCCAGCAGTGAGACTAGCGGGGGGGAAACAGATACGCAGTATTTT
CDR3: CASSETSGGETDTQYF

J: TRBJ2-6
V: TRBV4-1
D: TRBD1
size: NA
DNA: TGCGCCAGCAGCCACATACAGGGGGCTGCTGGGGCCAACGTCCTGACTTTC
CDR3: CASSHIQGAAGANVLTF

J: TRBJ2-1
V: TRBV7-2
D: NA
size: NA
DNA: TGTGCCAGCAGCTCGGACCGAGGACAACACAATGAGCAGTTCTTC
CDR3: CASSSDRGQHNEQFF

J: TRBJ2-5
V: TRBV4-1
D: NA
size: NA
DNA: TGCGCCAGCAGCCGAATGACAGGAGAGACCCAGTACTTC
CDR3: CASSRMTGETQYF

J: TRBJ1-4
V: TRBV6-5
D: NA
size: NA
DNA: TGTGCCAGCAGTCGGGGCGCGGCGGATGAAAAACTGTTTTTT
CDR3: CASSRGAADEKLFF

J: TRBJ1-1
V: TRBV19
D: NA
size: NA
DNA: TGTGCCAGTAGAGGGATTGATGGACGAGTCGGGGCTGAAGCTTTCTTT
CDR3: CASRGIDGRVGAEAFF

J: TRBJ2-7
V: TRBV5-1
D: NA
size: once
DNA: TGCGCCAGCAGCTTCGGCGCAGGTTTTTACGAGCAGTACTTC
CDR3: CASSFGAGFYEQYF

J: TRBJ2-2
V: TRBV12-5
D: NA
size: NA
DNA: TGTGCTAGTGGTCCCTCAACCGGGGAGCTGTTTTTT
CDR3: CASGPSTGELFF

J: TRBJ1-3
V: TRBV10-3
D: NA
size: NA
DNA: TGTGCCATCAGTCCCGGGGGCTCTGGAAACACCATATATTTT
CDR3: CAISPGGSGNTIYF

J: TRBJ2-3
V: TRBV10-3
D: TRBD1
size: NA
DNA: TGTGCCTCGGGGACAGGGACTAGCACAGATACGCAGTATTTT
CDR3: CASGTGTSTDTQYF

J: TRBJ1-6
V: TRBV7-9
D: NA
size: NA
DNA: TGTGCCAGCAGCTCGGCCTCAGGAGCCCTCCACTTT
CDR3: CASSSASGALHF

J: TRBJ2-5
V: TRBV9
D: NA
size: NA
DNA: TGTGCCAGCAGCGTTGCAGGGTTAGGGGAGACCCAGTACTTC
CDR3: CASSVAGLGETQYF

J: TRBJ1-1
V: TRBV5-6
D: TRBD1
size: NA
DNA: TGTGCCAGCAGCGGCGACACAGGGGGGCCCACTGAAGCTTTCTTT
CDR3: CASSGDTGGPTEAFF

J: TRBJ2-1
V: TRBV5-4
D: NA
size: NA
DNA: TGTGCCAGCAGCTTCGAGGGGGGTATCAATGAGCAGTTCTTC
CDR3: CASSFEGGINEQFF

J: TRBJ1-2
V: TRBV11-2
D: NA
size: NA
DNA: TGTGCCAGCAAGACTAACGGTGTCGAGGGCTACACCTTC
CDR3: CASKTNGVEGYTF

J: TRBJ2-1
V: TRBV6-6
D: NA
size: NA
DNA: TGTGCCAGCACCGGGATCCTGGATGAGCAGTTCTTC
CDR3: CASTGILDEQFF

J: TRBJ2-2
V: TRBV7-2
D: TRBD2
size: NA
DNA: TGTGCCAGCAGCCCGAAGGAGGGAGGGACCGGGGAGCTGTTTTTT
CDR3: CASSPKEGGTGELFF

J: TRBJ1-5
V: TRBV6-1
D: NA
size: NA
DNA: TGTGCCAGCAGTGAGGAGGCAAACAGGTTATTGGGCAATCAGCCCCAGCATTTT
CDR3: CASSEEANRLLGNQPQHF

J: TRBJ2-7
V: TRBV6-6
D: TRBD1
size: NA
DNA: TGTGCCAGCAGTTACGGAACAGGGGAGCGCTACGAGCAGTACTTC
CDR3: CASSYGTGERYEQYF

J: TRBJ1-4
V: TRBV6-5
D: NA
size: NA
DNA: TGTGCCACCTCGAGACGGCCGGAGGGTGAAAAACTGTTTTTT
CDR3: CATSRRPEGEKLFF

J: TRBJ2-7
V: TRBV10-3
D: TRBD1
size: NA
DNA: TGTGCCATCAGTGCGGGACAGACTTACTCCTACGAGCAGTACTTC
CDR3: CAISAGQTYSYEQYF

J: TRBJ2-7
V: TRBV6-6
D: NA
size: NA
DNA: TGTGCCAGCAGACGCTCCCCCTACGAGCAGTACTTC
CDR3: CASRRSPYEQYF